The following is a TCR beta chain sequence with its context. No cognate antigen has been identified for it. Per-nucleotide qualities are absent, and no much larger clonotype sits a single base away. This sample is part of a study of blood T cell repertoires in COVID-19 (dated by TCRdb to the early 2020s). With respect to the entire study: Collaborator samples came from the United States, Italy and Spain and covered acute and convalescent phases of COVID-19. HLA class I and class II types, where available, came from metadata supplied by the sample provider rather than from assay-based typing. The prospective study material was composed of cDNA or gDNA derived from T cells, B-cell-depleted T cells, or PBMCs. Deeply sampled blood TCRbeta repertoires from subjects exposed to, actively infected with, or recovered from COVID-19 were included in the dataset. A de-identified subject ID, COVID-19 status, age in years and sex were almost always included in the sample metadata. Samples were obtained from the ongoing ImmuneRACE study (first 160 participants) and from 1,254 subjects provided by 6 global collaborators. The repertoires were released in a freely available public database meant as a resource for research on the immune response to SARS-CoV-2. Study-wide findings and limitations: How much clinical and demographic metadata was included differed by source and by participant, and the metadata was provided uncurated.

Whole blood was collected in K2EDTA tubes by collaborating institutions according to the institutions' own protocols. For TCRbeta analysis, collaborator samples were shipped as frozen whole blood, as isolated PBMCs, or as DNA extracted from either sample type. TCRbeta CDR3 regions were amplified from genomic DNA using the immunoSEQ Assay, a bias-controlled multiplex PCR. The study's processing was this. The number of nucleated cells in each sample was estimated from the amplification of reference gene primers within the assay. To quantify the absolute abundance of each unique TCRbeta CDR3 rearrangement, sequence reads were collapsed and filtered. For each sample, productive Simpson clonality was calculated by taking the square root of Simpson's diversity index across productive rearrangements. The source is immuneACCESS, and TCRdb retained only in-frame sequences with V and J called. Part of the clones is not carried over; for the studies checked, unresolved V genes explain less than half of this, and the remainder is unexplained. Clone size and V and J calls were adopted from that table, with D and trimming inferred from the DNA. The sample has more than 200,000 clones on record, less than 90% of them singletons. The top ten hold around 0.7% of the sample.

Source material: peripheral blood. The source of this sequence is a man between 40 and 49 years old with acute or convalescent COVID-19.

The CDR3 protein: CSARELGEQYF. The DNA is TGCAGTGCTAGGGAACTAGGCGAGCAGTACTTC. The sequence links TRBV20-1 to TRBJ2-7, and the D gene may be TRBD2, 5 bases matching. The CDR3 covers 11 residues, taking in both the cysteine and the phenylalanine. The entry retains the CDR3 DNA only, 33 bases that are in frame from base 1. CDR1 DFQATT and CDR2 SNEGSKA are derived from the germline V gene (reference sequence). V is shortened by 3 bases, J by 6 bases, and the region joining them spans 9 bases.